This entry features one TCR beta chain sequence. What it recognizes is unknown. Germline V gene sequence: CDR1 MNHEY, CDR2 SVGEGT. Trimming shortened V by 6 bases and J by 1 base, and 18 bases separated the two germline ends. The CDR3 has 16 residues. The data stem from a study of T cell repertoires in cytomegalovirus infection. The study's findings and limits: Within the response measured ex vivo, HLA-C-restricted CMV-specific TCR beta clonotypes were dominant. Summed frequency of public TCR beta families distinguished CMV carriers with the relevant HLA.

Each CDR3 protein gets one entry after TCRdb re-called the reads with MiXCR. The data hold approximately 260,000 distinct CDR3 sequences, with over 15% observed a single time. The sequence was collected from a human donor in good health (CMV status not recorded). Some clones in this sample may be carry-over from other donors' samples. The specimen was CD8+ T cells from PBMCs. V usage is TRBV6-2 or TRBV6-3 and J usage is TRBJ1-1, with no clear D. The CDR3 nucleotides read TGTGCCAGCAGCTCCACCCGGACCGGAGGGAACACTGAAGCTTTCTTT. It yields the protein CASSSTRTGGNTEAFF.